This is a list of T cell receptor beta chains from one sample in a study of T cell changes during pregnancy in multiple sclerosis. Clones were sequenced by immunoSEQ multiplex PCR, and TCRdb holds only the in-frame ones, with some missing. The repertoire includes about 79,000 clones, around 93% of them detected once, and approximately 0.79% sits in the top ten. The material was peripheral blood, obtained in the second trimester of pregnancy. The receptors shown here come from a female donor in good health, enrolled as a control in a pregnancy study. The CDR3 runs from the conserved cysteine through the conserved F or W. D genes are given only for firm matches. Not every row has a clone size; where given, it reads once, few, many or a size class.

v_call,d_call,j_call,clone_size,cdr3_aa,cdr3_nt
TRBV10-1,TRBD1,TRBJ2-4,once,CASSESWTGKNIQYF,TGCGCCAGCAGTGAGTCGTGGACAGGTAAAAACATTCAGTACTTC
TRBV7-2,TRBD2,TRBJ2-2,NA,CASSNRVLAGAGELFF,TGTGCCAGCAGCAATAGGGTTCTAGCGGGGGCCGGGGAGCTGTTTTTT
TRBV4-3,TRBD1,TRBJ2-5,NA,CASSQDGPGQGQETQYF,TGCGCCAGCAGCCAAGACGGACCGGGACAGGGGCAAGAGACCCAGTACTTC
TRBV12-5,TRBD1,TRBJ2-5,NA,CASGLLTGEETQYF,TGTGCTAGTGGTTTGCTGACAGGGGAAGAGACCCAGTACTTC
TRBV5-5,TRBD1,TRBJ1-1,NA,CASSLDPGTANTEAFF,TGTGCCAGCAGCTTGGATCCCGGGACAGCGAACACTGAAGCTTTCTTT
TRBV5-6,TRBD1,TRBJ2-1,once,CASSSGQGSNEQFF,TGTGCCAGCAGCTCGGGACAGGGTAGCAATGAGCAGTTCTTC
TRBV7-2,NA,TRBJ1-2,NA,CASSLGAGGYTF,TGTGCCAGCAGCCTAGGCGCGGGCGGCTACACCTTC
TRBV27,TRBD1,TRBJ2-5,NA,CASSSTGLQETQYF,TGTGCCAGCAGTTCGACAGGGTTACAAGAGACCCAGTACTTC
TRBV5-1,NA,TRBJ2-7,NA,CASSFQGYEQYF,TGCGCCAGCAGTTTTCAGGGTTACGAGCAGTACTTC
TRBV30,NA,TRBJ2-7,NA,CAWGFPRGRSYEQYF,TGTGCCTGGGGGTTCCCCAGGGGCCGTTCCTACGAGCAGTACTTC
TRBV29-1,TRBD1,TRBJ1-4,NA,CSGGLTGEKLFF,TGCAGCGGCGGCTTGACAGGGGAAAAACTGTTTTTT
TRBV9,NA,TRBJ2-7,NA,CASSVDGNEQYF,TGTGCCAGCAGCGTAGACGGGAACGAGCAGTACTTC
TRBV5-6,NA,TRBJ2-1,NA,CASSRDIHEQFF,TGTGCCAGCAGCCGGGACATTCATGAGCAGTTCTTC
TRBV19,TRBD1,TRBJ2-2,NA,CASSVTGGMGELFF,TGTGCCAGTAGTGTGACAGGGGGAATGGGGGAGCTGTTTTTT
TRBV9,NA,TRBJ1-1,NA,CASSVEGGVNTEAFF,TGTGCCAGCAGCGTAGAAGGAGGGGTTAACACTGAAGCTTTCTTT
TRBV27,TRBD1,TRBJ2-4,NA,CASSTTEYRGQLAKNIQYF,TGTGCCAGCAGCACCACGGAATACAGGGGGCAGCTAGCCAAAAACATTCAGTACTTC
TRBV25-1,NA,TRBJ1-5,few,CASSGQNSNQPQHF,TGTGCCAGCAGCGGACAGAACAGCAATCAGCCCCAGCATTTT
TRBV9,TRBD2,TRBJ2-5,once,CASSVGDGTTQETQYF,TGTGCCAGCAGCGTAGGGGATGGGACTACCCAAGAGACCCAGTACTTC
TRBV5-8,NA,TRBJ2-1,NA,CASSFIRGNEQFF,TGTGCCAGCAGCTTTATCAGGGGTAATGAGCAGTTCTTC
TRBV12-5,TRBD1,TRBJ1-5,NA,CASARTGIGQPQHF,TGTGCTAGTGCCCGGACAGGGATAGGGCAGCCCCAGCATTTT
TRBV2,NA,TRBJ1-3,NA,CASSEFFPGEPGNTIYF,TGTGCCAGCAGTGAATTCTTTCCAGGGGAGCCTGGAAACACCATATATTTT
TRBV27,NA,TRBJ2-5,NA,CASSLLGKGEETQYF,TGTGCCAGCAGTTTGCTCGGGAAGGGAGAAGAGACCCAGTACTTC
TRBV12-5,NA,TRBJ1-5,NA,CASESTGSRNQPQHF,TGTGCTAGTGAAAGTACAGGGTCCCGAAATCAGCCCCAGCATTTT
TRBV4-1,TRBD1,TRBJ1-2,NA,CASSQDRKEGQRNYGYTF,TGCGCCAGCAGCCAAGACCGGAAAGAGGGACAGCGTAACTATGGCTACACCTTC
TRBV9,NA,TRBJ2-6,NA,CASSARRGAGANVLTF,TGTGCCAGCAGCGCCCGCCGGGGAGCTGGGGCCAACGTCCTGACTTTC
TRBV4-2,NA,TRBJ1-1,NA,CASSHLPTEAFF,TGTGCCAGCAGCCACCTCCCCACTGAAGCTTTCTTT
TRBV2,NA,TRBJ1-6,NA,CASSESRGRSPLHF,TGTGCCAGCAGTGAAAGCAGGGGTAGGTCACCCCTCCACTTT
TRBV21-1,NA,TRBJ1-1,NA,CASSKETQGEKNTEAFF,TGTGCCAGCAGCAAAGAAACTCAGGGGGAGAAGAACACTGAAGCTTTCTTT
TRBV6-1,TRBD1,TRBJ1-1,NA,CASSDQGAGTEAFF,TGTGCCAGCAGTGACCAGGGGGCGGGAACTGAAGCTTTCTTT
TRBV5-1,NA,TRBJ1-6,NA,CASSLGGDNSPLHF,TGCGCCAGCAGCTTGGGAGGTGATAATTCACCCCTCCACTTT
TRBV27,NA,TRBJ2-1,NA,CASSILTGTGEQFF,TGTGCCAGCAGCATACTGACAGGCACGGGTGAGCAGTTCTTC
TRBV27,TRBD1,TRBJ1-2,NA,CASSLGTAPIGYTF,TGTGCCAGCAGTCTCGGGACAGCCCCTATCGGCTACACCTTC
TRBV6-1,NA,TRBJ1-5,NA,CASSEGAQPQHF,TGTGCCAGCAGTGAAGGGGCACAGCCCCAGCATTTT
TRBV27,TRBD1,TRBJ1-4,NA,CASRRQGANEKLFF,TGTGCCAGCAGGCGACAGGGGGCTAATGAAAAACTGTTTTTT
TRBV19,TRBD1,TRBJ2-6,NA,CASSPGTGVSGANVLTF,TGTGCCAGTAGTCCCGGGACAGGGGTCTCTGGGGCCAACGTCCTGACTTTC
TRBV4-2,TRBD2,TRBJ2-2,NA,CASSQDSGSGGRLTGELFF,TGTGCCAGCAGCCAAGATTCCGGAAGCGGGGGAAGATTAACGGGGGAGCTGTTTTTT
TRBV19,TRBD2,TRBJ2-5,once,CASRRTSGGISGETQYF,TGTGCCAGTCGCCGCACTAGCGGGGGCATCTCAGGGGAGACCCAGTACTTC
TRBV7-2,NA,TRBJ2-2,NA,CAGSLRTDPEELFF,TGTGCCGGCAGCTTACGGACAGATCCTGAGGAGCTGTTTTTT
TRBV27,NA,TRBJ1-1,NA,CASRPLGTKNTEAFF,TGTGCCAGCAGGCCCCTCGGTACTAAGAACACTGAAGCTTTCTTT
TRBV20-1,NA,TRBJ2-1,NA,CSDGENEQFF,TGCAGTGACGGGGAGAATGAGCAGTTCTTC
TRBV6-5,NA,TRBJ1-4,NA,CASRDLTANEKLFF,TGTGCCAGCAGAGATTTGACAGCTAATGAAAAACTGTTTTTT
TRBV7-3,NA,TRBJ2-1,NA,CASRKTGSSYNEQFF,TGTGCCAGCAGGAAGACAGGTAGCTCCTACAATGAGCAGTTCTTC